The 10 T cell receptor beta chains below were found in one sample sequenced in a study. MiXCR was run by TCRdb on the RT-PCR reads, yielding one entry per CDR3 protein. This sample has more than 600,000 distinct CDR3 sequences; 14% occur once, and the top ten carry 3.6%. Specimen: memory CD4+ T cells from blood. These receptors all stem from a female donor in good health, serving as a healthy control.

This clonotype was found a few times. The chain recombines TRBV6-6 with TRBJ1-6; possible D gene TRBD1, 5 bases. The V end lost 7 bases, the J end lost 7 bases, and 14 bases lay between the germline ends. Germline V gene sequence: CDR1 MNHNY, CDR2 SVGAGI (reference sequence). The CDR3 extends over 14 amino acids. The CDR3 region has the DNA TGTGCCAGCACACTCCGGGACGGCAATTCACCCCTCCACTTT. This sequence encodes CASTLRDGNSPLHF.

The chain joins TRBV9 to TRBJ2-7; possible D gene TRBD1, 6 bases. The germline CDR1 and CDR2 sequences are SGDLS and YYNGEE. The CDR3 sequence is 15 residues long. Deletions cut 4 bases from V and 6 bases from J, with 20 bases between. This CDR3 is CASSTSGDGYSEQYF. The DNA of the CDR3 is TGTGCCAGCAGCACATCAGGGGATGGGTACTCCGAGCAGTACTTC.

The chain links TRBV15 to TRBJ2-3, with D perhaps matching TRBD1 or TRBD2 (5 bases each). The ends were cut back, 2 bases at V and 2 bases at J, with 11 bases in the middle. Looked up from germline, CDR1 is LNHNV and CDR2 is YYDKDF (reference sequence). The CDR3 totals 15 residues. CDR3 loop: CATSRPGTVTDTQYF. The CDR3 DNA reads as TGTGCCACCAGCAGACCCGGGACCGTCACAGATACGCAGTATTTT.

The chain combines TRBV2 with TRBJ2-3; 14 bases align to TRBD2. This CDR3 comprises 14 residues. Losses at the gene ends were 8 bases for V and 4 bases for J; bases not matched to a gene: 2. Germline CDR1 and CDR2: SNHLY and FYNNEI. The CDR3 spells CASRLAGGSDTQYF. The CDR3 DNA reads TGTGCCAGCCGACTAGCGGGAGGGTCAGATACGCAGTATTTT.

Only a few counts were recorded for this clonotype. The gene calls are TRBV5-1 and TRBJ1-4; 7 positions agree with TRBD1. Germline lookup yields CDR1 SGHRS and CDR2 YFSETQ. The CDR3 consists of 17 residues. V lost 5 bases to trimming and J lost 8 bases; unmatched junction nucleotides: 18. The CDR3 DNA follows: TGCGCCAGCAGTTCCGGACAGGCGATGGACCTGGGGGAAAAACTGTTTTTT. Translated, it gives CASSSGQAMDLGEKLFF.

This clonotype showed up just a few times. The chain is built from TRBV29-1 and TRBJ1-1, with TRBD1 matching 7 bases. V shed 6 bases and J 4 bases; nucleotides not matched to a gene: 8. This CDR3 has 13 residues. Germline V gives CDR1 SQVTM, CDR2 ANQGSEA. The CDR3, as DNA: TGCAGCGTAGCGACAGGGCTGGGCACTGAAGCTTTCTTT. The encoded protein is CSVATGLGTEAFF.

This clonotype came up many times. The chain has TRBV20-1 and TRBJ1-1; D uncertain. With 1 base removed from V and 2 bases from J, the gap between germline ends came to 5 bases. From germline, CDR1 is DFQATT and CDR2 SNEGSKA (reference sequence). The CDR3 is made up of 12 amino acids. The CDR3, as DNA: TGCAGTGCTAGAGCCCTCAACACTGAAGCTTTCTTT. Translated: CSARALNTEAFF.

The CDR3 region is CASSPGDSHSVSYTF. CDR3 nucleotides: TGTGCCAGCAGCCCGGGGGACAGTCATTCGGTCAGCTACACCTTC. The V call is TRBV7-8, the J call TRBJ1-2; 7 bases fit TRBD1. From germline, CDR1 is SGHVS and CDR2 FQNEAQ. The V segment lost 5 bases and the J segment 9 bases; nucleotides outside the gene matches: 15. The CDR3 length is 15 residues.

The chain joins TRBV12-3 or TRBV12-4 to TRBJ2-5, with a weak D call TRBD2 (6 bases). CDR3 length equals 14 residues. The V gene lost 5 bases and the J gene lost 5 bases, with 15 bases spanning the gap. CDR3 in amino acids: CASSPTSSEETQYF. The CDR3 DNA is TGTGCCAGCAGTCCGACTAGTTCAGAGGAGACCCAGTACTTC.

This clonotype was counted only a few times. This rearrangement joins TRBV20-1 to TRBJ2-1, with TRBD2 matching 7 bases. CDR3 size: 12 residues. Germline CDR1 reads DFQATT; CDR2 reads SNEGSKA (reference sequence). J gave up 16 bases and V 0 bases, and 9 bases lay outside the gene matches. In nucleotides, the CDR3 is TGCAGTGCTAGAGACAGGACTAGGCCCGCCTTCTTC. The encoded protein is CSARDRTRPAFF.